This entry features one TCR beta chain sequence. Its antigen target is currently unknown. No per-base quality is available; no much larger clone lies one base away. The sample comes from a study of shared clonotypes between healthy human individuals (dated by TCRdb to the early 2020s). Regarding the complete study: The cohort comprised two women and a few men aged 18 to 49 years. For each donor, CD4 naive and CD4 memory were each given three plates, CD8 naive was given two plates, and CD8 memory was given one plate. To estimate repertoire size and how much clonotype sharing occurs between individuals, the study deeply sequenced the blood TCR repertoires of several healthy adults. To increase sequencing depth and limit assay-specific biases, TCR repertoire library preparation and sequencing were carried out by different laboratories using diverse techniques. Leukapheresis yielded between about 0.85 and 10 billion PBMCs per donor. The research as a whole found: Clonotypes shared by all four sorted-subset donors showed higher generation probabilities than non-shared clonotypes. Rarefaction of sorted-subset datasets indicated incomplete sequencing despite the large sequencing depth. Across a few donors, approximately 4.9% of naive CD4, 3.5% of naive CD8, around 2.1% of memory CD4, and roughly 0.41% of memory CD8 clonotypes were shared. The small number of donors limited the genetic and exposure-history diversity represented. Pairwise subsampling led to the expectation that sequencing depth would affect the degree of clonotype sharing among donors. Naive subsets generally had larger estimated clonotype richness than memory subsets. Only blood was sampled, and tissue TCR repertoires likely differ from those in blood.

Using the deep immunoSEQ assay, multiplex PCR amplified TCR CDR3 regions from genomic DNA. Extracted genomic DNA from each cell subset was distributed evenly across all wells of several immunoSEQ 96-well plates, and each plate was treated as a replicate. For sorted subsets, roughly 0.2 ug genomic DNA, equal to some 30,000 T cell genomes, was loaded into each replicate PCR. Purified libraries were measured with a Qubit 3.0 fluorometer, size-checked on a Bioanalyzer 2100, and measured again with the KAPA Library Quantification kit. Every immunoSEQ 96-well plate was sequenced on a separate single-read 150-cycle Illumina NextSeq 550 flow cell. The original methods were these. Because only junctional sequences without quality scores were contained in the immunoSEQ output, filtering matching that applied to full-length reads could not be performed. Sequences were annotated with PyIR, a Python wrapper for IgBLAST v1.9, and V/J genes and CDR3 were assigned using IMGT germline references. Reads were filtered out if the reads had weak V/J assignments (E-value above 1e-6), no CDR3, stop codons, out-of-frame junctions, or ambiguous translated residues. V3J clonotypes were defined as sequences sharing an identical inferred V gene, J gene, and CDR3 amino acid sequence. Percentage overlap between repertoires was calculated by dividing the number of shared unique clonotypes by the size of the smaller repertoire. Three approaches were used to assess repertoire richness: RTK rarefaction, the Chao1 estimator, and Recon v2.1 estimates of unobserved clonotypes. OLGA was used to compute generation probabilities for all TCRbeta clonotypes that the gDNA method yielded from a handful of donors. The clones in this table, taken by TCRdb from immuneACCESS, are in-frame only. Not every clone is retained; where verified, under half of the shortfall comes from an unresolved V gene, and the cause of the rest is unknown. V and J calls plus clone size are reproduced from that table; the DNA served to infer D and trimming. This sample lists 650,000 to 700,000 clones; about 90% were detected once. Jointly, the top ten make up 34% of the sample.

The donors were healthy, HIV-negative adults with no recently reported acute infections or vaccinations. Every donor was a Caucasian adult residing in Nashville, Tennessee, USA. CD8 memory samples combined magnetically selected CD45RO+ cells with CCR7-negative CD45RA+ effector memory (TemRA) cells. After blood collection by leukapheresis, PBMCs were isolated using Ficoll-Histopaque density gradient centrifugation and then cryopreserved in the vapor phase of liquid nitrogen. Analytical flow cytometry was used to check the purity and quantity of each magnetically sorted T cell population. From each sorted fraction, genomic DNA was isolated and quantified by UV absorbance on a Nanodrop 2000c. The junction shows trimming of 5 bases on V and 4 bases on J, plus 8 bases between the germline ends. From the germline V gene, CDR1 is MDHEN and CDR2 is SYDVKM. The CDR3 runs 12 amino acids, cysteine and phenylalanine included. The entry retains the CDR3 DNA only, 36 bases that are in frame from base 1.

Sequenced material: memory CD8+ T cells from PBMCs. The intended sense of this specimen's cell subset or site label: CD45RO+ cells pooled with CCR7-negative TemRA cells. This sequence was found in a man younger than 30 in good health. Some clones in this sample may be carry-over from other donors' samples. This chain is built from TRBV28 and TRBJ1-2; no D gene call is confident. The DNA reads TGTGCCAGCAGTCCCCAAATCTATGGCTACACCTTC. Translated, this gives CASSPQIYGYTF.